This TCR beta chain was documented in a study of CD4 T cells in relation to SARS-CoV-2 and coronaviruses. Method: immunoSEQ multiplex PCR; TCRdb's copy keeps in-frame clones and lacks some. Of around 20,000 clones listed, 65% to 75% were seen once; the top ten hold roughly 30%. A few counts support this clone. What it binds is not known. From germline, CDR1 is GTSNPN and CDR2 SVGIG (reference sequence). This CDR3 contains 15 residues. V dropped 4 bases and J dropped 4 bases, with 16 bases sitting between them. Unexposed donor CD4+ T cells date from about 2011-2018, before the COVID-19 pandemic. CD4+ T cells were isolated from the cells after 10 days of culture.

Specimen: CD4+ T cells from PBMCs, cultured in vitro. The chain uses TRBV30 and TRBJ2-2; weak D call: TRBD1 (6 bases). The TCR was taken from a human donor in good health. The CDR3 region is CAWNTGTSPTGELFF. CDR3 DNA sequence: TGTGCCTGGAATACAGGGACCTCACCCACCGGGGAGCTGTTTTTT.